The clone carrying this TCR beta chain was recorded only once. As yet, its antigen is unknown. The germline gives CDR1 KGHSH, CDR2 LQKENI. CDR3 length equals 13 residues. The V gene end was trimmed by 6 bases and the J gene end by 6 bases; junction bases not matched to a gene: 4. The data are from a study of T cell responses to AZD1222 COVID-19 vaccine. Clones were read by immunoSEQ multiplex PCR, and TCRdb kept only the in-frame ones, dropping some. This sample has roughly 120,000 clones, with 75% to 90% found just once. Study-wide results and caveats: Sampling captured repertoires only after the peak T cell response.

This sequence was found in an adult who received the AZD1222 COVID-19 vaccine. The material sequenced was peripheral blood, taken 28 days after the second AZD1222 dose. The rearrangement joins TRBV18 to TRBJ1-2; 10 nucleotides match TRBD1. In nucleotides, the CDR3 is TGTGCCAGCTCTACGACAGGGGGCAATGGCTACACCTTC. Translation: CASSTTGGNGYTF.